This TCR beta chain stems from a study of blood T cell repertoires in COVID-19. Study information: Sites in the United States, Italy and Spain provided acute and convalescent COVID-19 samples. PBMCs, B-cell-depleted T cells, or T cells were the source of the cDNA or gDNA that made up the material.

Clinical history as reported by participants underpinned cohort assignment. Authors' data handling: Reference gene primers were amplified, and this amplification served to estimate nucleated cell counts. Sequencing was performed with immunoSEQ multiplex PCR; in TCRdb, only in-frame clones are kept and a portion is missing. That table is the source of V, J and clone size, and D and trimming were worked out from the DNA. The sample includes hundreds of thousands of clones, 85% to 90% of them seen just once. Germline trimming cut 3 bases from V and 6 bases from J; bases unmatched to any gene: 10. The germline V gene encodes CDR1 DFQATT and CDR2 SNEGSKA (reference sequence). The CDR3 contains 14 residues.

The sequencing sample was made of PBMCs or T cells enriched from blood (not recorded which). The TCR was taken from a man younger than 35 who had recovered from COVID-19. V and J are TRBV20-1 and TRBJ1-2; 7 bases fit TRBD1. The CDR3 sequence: CSASAGQIINGYTF. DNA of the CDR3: TGCAGTGCTAGTGCGGGACAGATAATCAATGGCTACACCTTC.